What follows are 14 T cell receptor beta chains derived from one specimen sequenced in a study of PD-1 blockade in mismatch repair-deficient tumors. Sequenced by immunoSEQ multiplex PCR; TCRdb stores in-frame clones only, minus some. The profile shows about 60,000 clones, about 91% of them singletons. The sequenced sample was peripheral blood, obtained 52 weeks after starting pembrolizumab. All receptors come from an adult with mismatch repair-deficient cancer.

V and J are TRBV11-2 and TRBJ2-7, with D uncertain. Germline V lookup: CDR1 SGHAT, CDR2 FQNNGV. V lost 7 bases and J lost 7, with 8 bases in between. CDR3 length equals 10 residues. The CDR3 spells CASIFWEQYF. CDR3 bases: TGTGCCAGCATTTTCTGGGAGCAGTACTTC.

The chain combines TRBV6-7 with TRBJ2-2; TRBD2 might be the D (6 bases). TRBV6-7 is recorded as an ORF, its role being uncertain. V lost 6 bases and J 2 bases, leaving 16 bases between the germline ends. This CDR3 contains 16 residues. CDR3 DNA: TGTGCCAGCAGACCGACTAGGCTCGATAACACCGGGGAGCTGTTTTTT. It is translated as CASRPTRLDNTGELFF.

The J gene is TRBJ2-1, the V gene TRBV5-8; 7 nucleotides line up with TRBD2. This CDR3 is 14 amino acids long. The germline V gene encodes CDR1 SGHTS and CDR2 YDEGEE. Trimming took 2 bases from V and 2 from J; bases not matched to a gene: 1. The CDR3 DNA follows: TGTGCCAGCAGCTTCGGGGGGACCTACAATGAGCAGTTCTTC. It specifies CASSFGGTYNEQFF.

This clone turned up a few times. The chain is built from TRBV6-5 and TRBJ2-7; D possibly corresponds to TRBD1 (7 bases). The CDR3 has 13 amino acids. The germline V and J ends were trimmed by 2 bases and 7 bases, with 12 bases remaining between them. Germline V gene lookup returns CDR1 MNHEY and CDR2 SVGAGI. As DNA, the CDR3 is TGTGCCAGCAGTTACCGACAGGGAGGTGAGCAGTACTTC. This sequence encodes CASSYRQGGEQYF.

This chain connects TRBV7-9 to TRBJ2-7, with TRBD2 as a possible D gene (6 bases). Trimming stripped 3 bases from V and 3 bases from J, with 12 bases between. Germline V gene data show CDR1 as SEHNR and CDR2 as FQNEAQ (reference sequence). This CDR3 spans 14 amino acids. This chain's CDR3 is CASSFGGWDYEQYF. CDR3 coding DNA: TGTGCCAGCAGCTTCGGGGGATGGGACTACGAGCAGTACTTC.

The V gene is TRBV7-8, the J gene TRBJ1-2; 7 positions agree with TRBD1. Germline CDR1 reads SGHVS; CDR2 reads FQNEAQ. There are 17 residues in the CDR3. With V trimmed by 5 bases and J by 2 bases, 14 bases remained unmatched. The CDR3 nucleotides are TGTGCCAGCAGCCCGAACCTCGCAGGGGGTATCAACTATGGCTACACCTTC. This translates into CASSPNLAGGINYGYTF. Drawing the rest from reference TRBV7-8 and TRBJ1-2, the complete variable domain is GAGVSQSPRYKVAKRGQDVALRCDPISGHVSLFWYQQALGQGPEFLTYFQNEAQLDKSGLPSDRFFAERPEGSVSTLKIQRTQQEDSAVYLCASSPNLAGGINYGYTFGSGTRLTVV.

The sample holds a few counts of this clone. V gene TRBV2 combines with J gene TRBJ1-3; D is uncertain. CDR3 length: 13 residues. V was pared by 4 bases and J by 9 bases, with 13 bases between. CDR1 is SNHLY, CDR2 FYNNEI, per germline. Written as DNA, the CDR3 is TGTGCCAGCAGTGTATCTTGGTCCGGCACCATATATTTT. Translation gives CASSVSWSGTIYF.

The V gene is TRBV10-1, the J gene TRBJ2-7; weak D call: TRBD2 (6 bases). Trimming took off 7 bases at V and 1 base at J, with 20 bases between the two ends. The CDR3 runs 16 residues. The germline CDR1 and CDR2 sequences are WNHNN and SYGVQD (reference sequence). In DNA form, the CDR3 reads TGCGCCAGCATGGGGGGTGGAAAGCGGGTGTCCTACGAGCAGTACTTC. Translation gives CASMGGGKRVSYEQYF.

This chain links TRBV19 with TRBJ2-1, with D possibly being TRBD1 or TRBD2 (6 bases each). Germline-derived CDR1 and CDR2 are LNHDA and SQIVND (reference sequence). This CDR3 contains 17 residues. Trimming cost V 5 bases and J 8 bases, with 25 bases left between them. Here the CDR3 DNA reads TGTGCCAGTAGTGGGTGGGGGGAACAGGGAATCTCGGATGAGCAGTTCTTC. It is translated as CASSGWGEQGISDEQFF.

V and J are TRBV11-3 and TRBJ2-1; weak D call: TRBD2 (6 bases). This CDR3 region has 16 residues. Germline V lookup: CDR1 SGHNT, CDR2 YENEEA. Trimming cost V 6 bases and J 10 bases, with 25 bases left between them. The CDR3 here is CASSPAGSGNYGEQFF. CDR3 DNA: TGTGCCAGCAGTCCGGCGGGGAGTGGGAACTACGGGGAGCAGTTCTTC.

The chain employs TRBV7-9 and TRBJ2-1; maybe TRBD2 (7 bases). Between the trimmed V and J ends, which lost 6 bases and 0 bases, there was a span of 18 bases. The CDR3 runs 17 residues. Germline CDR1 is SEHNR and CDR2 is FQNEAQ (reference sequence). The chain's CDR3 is CASRPPSGDYSYNEQFF. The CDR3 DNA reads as TGTGCCAGCAGACCCCCCTCAGGGGACTACTCCTACAATGAGCAGTTCTTC.

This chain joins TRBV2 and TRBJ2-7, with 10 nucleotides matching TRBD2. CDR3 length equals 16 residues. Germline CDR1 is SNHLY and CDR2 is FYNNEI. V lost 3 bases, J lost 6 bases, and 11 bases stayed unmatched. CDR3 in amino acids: CASSDGRLAGVPEQYF. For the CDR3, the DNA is TGTGCCAGCAGTGATGGGAGGCTAGCGGGAGTTCCCGAGCAGTACTTC.

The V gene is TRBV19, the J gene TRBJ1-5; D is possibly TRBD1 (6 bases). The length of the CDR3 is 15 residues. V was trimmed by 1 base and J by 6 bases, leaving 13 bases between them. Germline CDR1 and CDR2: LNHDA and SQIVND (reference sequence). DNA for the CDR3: TGTGCCAGTAGTATAGTGGACAGCTTTGTTCAGCCCCAGCATTTT. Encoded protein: CASSIVDSFVQPQHF.

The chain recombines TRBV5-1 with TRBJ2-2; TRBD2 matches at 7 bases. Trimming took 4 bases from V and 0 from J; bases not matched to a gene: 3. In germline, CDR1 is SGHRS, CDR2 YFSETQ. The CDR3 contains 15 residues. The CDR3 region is CASSPGGTNTGELFF. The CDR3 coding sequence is TGCGCCAGCAGCCCGGGGGGTACGAACACCGGGGAGCTGTTTTTT.